Below are 27 T cell receptor beta chains sequenced from a single sample in a study of T-cell memory formation after mild COVID-19. MiXCR, applied by TCRdb to the 5' RACE reads, yields one record per CDR3 protein. The sample holds roughly 300,000 distinct CDR3 sequences, approximately 7.6% seen once. What was sequenced was PBMCs or a T cell subset sorted from them (not recorded which). The receptors here all came from a man between 18 and 35 years old who had mild COVID-19 (a few samples of this study predate the infection). Cell type and time point are not known.

This clonotype was seen repeatedly, ten times or more. The V and J genes are TRBV15 and TRBJ2-5; 7 nucleotides agree with TRBD1. The ends lost 1 base at V and 2 bases at J; junction bases unmatched: 4. This CDR3 contains 15 residues. Germline CDR1 LNHNV, CDR2 YYDKDF (reference sequence). The CDR3 loop is CATSRGQGRQETQYF. For the CDR3, the DNA is TGTGCCACCAGCAGAGGACAGGGTCGACAAGAGACCCAGTACTTC. The entire variable domain, with the rest obtained from reference TRBV15 and TRBJ2-5, is as follows: DAMVIQNPRYQVTQFGKPVTLSCSQTLNHNVMYWYQQKSSQAPKLLFHYYDKDFNNEADTPDNFQSRRPNTSFCFLDIRSPGLGDTAMYLCATSRGQGRQETQYFGPGTRLLVL.

The gene calls are TRBV5-1 and TRBJ1-4; D possibly corresponds to TRBD1 (6 bases). The V gene's germline CDR1 is SGHRS and CDR2 YFSETQ. The CDR3 is made up of 14 amino acids. V lost 3 bases, J lost 8 bases, and 14 bases lay in between. The CDR3 DNA reads TGCGCCAGCAGCTCGGAGGGGGGCTACGAAAAACTGTTTTTT. It translates to CASSSEGGYEKLFF.

The chain carries TRBV9 and TRBJ2-6; unclear D gene. The CDR3 covers 16 residues. Germline CDR1 is SGDLS and CDR2 is YYNGEE. Trimming pared 0 bases from V and 0 bases from J, leaving 7 bases between. This chain's CDR3 is CASSVVAASGANVLTF. Here the CDR3 DNA reads TGTGCCAGCAGCGTAGTGGCGGCCTCTGGGGCCAACGTCCTGACTTTC. The full variable domain, with the rest looked up from reference TRBV9 and TRBJ2-6, is DSGVTQTPKHLITATGQRVTLRCSPRSGDLSVYWYQQSLDQGLQFLIQYYNGEERAKGNILERFSAQQFPDLHSELNLSSLELGDSALYFCASSVVAASGANVLTFGAGSRLTVL.

This clonotype was detected many times. The V call is TRBV18, the J call TRBJ2-3, with D uncertain. Germline V gene sequence: CDR1 KGHSH, CDR2 LQKENI. V was cut by 3 bases and J by 5 bases, with 6 bases left in between. CDR3 length equals 12 residues. In DNA form, the CDR3 reads TGTGCCAGCTCACCTCTACTAGATACGCAGTATTTT. It yields the protein CASSPLLDTQYF.

Many counts were recorded for this clonotype. The V call is TRBV7-2, the J call TRBJ2-5; D is ambiguous. Germline assignment: CDR1 SGHTA and CDR2 FQGNSA. The V end was cut by 4 bases, the J end by 3 bases, with 9 bases between. The CDR3 runs 13 residues. The DNA for the CDR3 is TGTGCCAGCAGCTCATACGTGGAAGAGACCCAGTACTTC. Amino acid sequence: CASSSYVEETQYF.

This clonotype was recorded many times. This chain connects TRBV16 to TRBJ2-2, with D uncertain. The germline gives CDR1 KGHSY, CDR2 FQNENV. The CDR3 totals 14 residues. Between the trimmed V and J ends, which lost 0 bases and 9 bases, there was a span of 11 bases. CDR3 nucleotides: TGTGCCAGCAGCCAATCCTCCCTGGGCAGGGAGCTGTTTTTT. Amino acid sequence: CASSQSSLGRELFF. Looking up the rest from reference TRBV16 and TRBJ2-2 gives the full variable domain: GEEVAQTPKHLVRGEGQKAKLYCAPIKGHSYVFWYQQVLKNEFKFLISFQNENVFDETGMPKERFSAKCLPNSPCSLEIQATKLEDSAVYFCASSQSSLGRELFFGEGSRLTVL.

This chain links TRBV15 with TRBJ2-1; D possibly matches TRBD1 or TRBD2 (6 bases each). Trimming cost V 0 bases and J 10 bases, with 19 bases left between them. This CDR3 has 16 amino acids. Looked up from germline, CDR1 is LNHNV and CDR2 is YYDKDF (reference sequence). The CDR3 DNA reads as TGTGCCACCAGCAGAGAAAGGGGGGCTACAATGATCGAGCAGTTCTTC. Residues: CATSRERGATMIEQFF. The whole variable domain, remainder taken from reference TRBV15 and TRBJ2-1, is DAMVIQNPRYQVTQFGKPVTLSCSQTLNHNVMYWYQQKSSQAPKLLFHYYDKDFNNEADTPDNFQSRRPNTSFCFLDIRSPGLGDTAMYLCATSRERGATMIEQFFGPGTRLTVL.

V usage is TRBV20-1 and J usage is TRBJ2-4; a weak D match, TRBD1 (5 bases). Germline V CDR1 and CDR2: DFQATT, SNEGSKA (reference sequence). The CDR3 length is 14 residues. V lost 4 bases and J lost 4, with 14 bases in between. CDR3 in DNA: TGCAGTGCTACCGACAGTACGGGTAAAAACATTCAGTACTTC. It translates to CSATDSTGKNIQYF.

This clonotype was counted only a few times. CDR3 protein: CASSLGAVPGELFF. The CDR3 bases are TGCGCCAGCAGCTTGGGGGCGGTCCCCGGGGAGCTGTTTTTT. This chain uses TRBV5-1 with TRBJ2-2; D remains unclear. V was cut by 0 bases and J by 6 bases, with 9 bases left in between. The CDR3 consists of 14 residues. The germline V gene has CDR1 SGHRS and CDR2 YFSETQ.

The gene calls are TRBV6-5 and TRBJ1-4; D is unclear. The CDR3 extends over 13 amino acids. Germline values: CDR1 MNHEY, CDR2 SVGAGI. Trimming cost V 2 bases and J 8 bases, with 9 bases left between them. CDR3: CASSYAGEEKLFF. Written as DNA, the CDR3 is TGTGCCAGCAGTTACGCTGGCGAGGAAAAACTGTTTTTT.

This clonotype was counted between two and nine times. This sequence joins TRBV4-1 and TRBJ2-2; no reliable D call. The CDR3 is made up of 14 amino acids. Per germline, CDR1 MGHRA and CDR2 YSYEKL. V was pared by 2 bases and J by 0 bases, with 4 bases between. This chain's CDR3 is CASSQPANTGELFF. CDR3 coding DNA: TGCGCCAGCAGCCAACCAGCGAACACCGGGGAGCTGTTTTTT.

This clonotype was found a few times. The genes are TRBV5-1 and TRBJ2-2; a weak D match, TRBD2 (5 bases). Germline V gene data show CDR1 as SGHRS and CDR2 as YFSETQ. The CDR3 totals 14 residues. The V gene lost 4 bases and the J gene lost 8 bases, with 15 bases spanning the gap. The CDR3 DNA follows: TGCGCCAGCAGCCCCCACAAGGAGGCTGGGGAGCTGTTTTTT. Translating it yields CASSPHKEAGELFF.

The chain employs TRBV6-5 and TRBJ2-7; maybe TRBD1 (5 bases). Germline loops: CDR1 MNHEY, CDR2 SVGAGI. CDR3 length equals 13 residues. Trimming cost V 8 bases and J 6 bases, with 17 bases left between them. In nucleotides, the CDR3 is TGTGCCAGCTCGTGGGCCCGGACACTCGAGCAGTACTTC. This translates into CASSWARTLEQYF.

This clonotype was picked up a small number of times. The chain joins TRBV7-3 to TRBJ2-3; 9 nucleotides match TRBD2. Germline CDR1 and CDR2: SGHTA and FQGTGA. The CDR3 is 15 residues long. V gave up 5 bases and J gave up 4 bases; unmatched junction bases: 7. For the CDR3, the DNA is TGTGCCAGCAGCACAAGCGGGGGGAATGCAGATACGCAGTATTTT. Its translation: CASSTSGGNADTQYF.

The chain links TRBV20-1 to TRBJ2-2; unclear D gene. V was trimmed by 3 bases and J by 6 bases, leaving 8 bases between them. The length of the CDR3 is 12 residues. Germline V CDR1 and CDR2: DFQATT, SNEGSKA (reference sequence). CDR3 loop: CSASQRSGELFF. In DNA, the CDR3 is TGCAGTGCTAGTCAGCGATCCGGGGAGCTGTTTTTT.

This clonotype was seen at least ten times. The chain carries TRBV5-1 and TRBJ2-3; 9 bases align to TRBD1. Germline-derived CDR1 and CDR2 are SGHRS and YFSETQ. The CDR3 loop spans 14 amino acids. With V trimmed by 4 bases and J by 2 bases, 2 bases remained unmatched. CDR3 DNA: TGCGCCAGCAGCCGGGACAGGGACACAGATACGCAGTATTTT. Its protein is CASSRDRDTDTQYF.

This clonotype has a handful of counts. The J gene is TRBJ1-5, the V gene TRBV7-9; TRBD1 agrees at 9 bases. Losses at the gene ends were 6 bases for V and 5 bases for J; bases not matched to a gene: 11. Germline CDR1 SEHNR, CDR2 FQNEAQ (reference sequence). The CDR3 sequence is 16 residues long. The DNA of the CDR3 is TGTGCCAGCAGTCCCGGGACAGGGAGGGTAGATCAGCCCCAGCATTTT. Translating it yields CASSPGTGRVDQPQHF.

This clonotype was found a few times. This rearrangement joins TRBV5-1 to TRBJ1-4, with a tentative D call TRBD1 (5 bases). The CDR3 covers 14 residues. Trimming left V 5 bases short and J 8 bases short, with 16 bases between. Germline V gene lookup returns CDR1 SGHRS and CDR2 YFSETQ. The CDR3 nucleotides read TGCGCCAGCAGAACGTCGACAGACGGAGAAAAACTGTTTTTT. This encodes CASRTSTDGEKLFF.

The chain employs TRBV6-5 and TRBJ1-4; 12 nucleotides match TRBD1. In germline, CDR1 is MNHEY, CDR2 SVGAGI. The trim removed 6 bases at V and 8 bases at J, leaving 10 bases unmatched. The CDR3 has 16 amino acids. The CDR3 nucleotides read TGTGCCAGCAGCCGGGGACAGGGGGCGGCTCTGGAAAAACTGTTTTTT. Residues: CASSRGQGAALEKLFF.

V is TRBV4-3 and J is TRBJ1-3; no clear D. The CDR3 contains 15 residues. Germline CDR1 is LGHNA and CDR2 is YSLEER. V was clipped by 0 bases and J by 1 base, with 7 bases between them. The CDR3: CASSQDTGSGNTIYF. The CDR3 DNA is TGCGCCAGCAGCCAAGACACGGGATCTGGAAACACCATATATTTT.

The chain links TRBV12-3 or TRBV12-4 to TRBJ2-5, with D unclear. Deletions cut 0 bases from V and 5 bases from J, with 7 bases between. This CDR3 spans 13 amino acids. In DNA form, the CDR3 reads TGTGCCAGCAGTTTAGCCCCCTTGGAGACCCAGTACTTC. Protein sequence: CASSLAPLETQYF.

DNA for the CDR3: TGTGCCAGCAGTTCCCCTCGGCGGGGGTACAATGAGCAGTTCTTC. Translating it yields CASSSPRRGYNEQFF. V and J are TRBV27 and TRBJ2-1; 7 positions agree with TRBD2. From germline, CDR1 is MNHEY and CDR2 SMNVEV (reference sequence). V was clipped by 4 bases and J by 4 bases; unmatched bases: 7. The CDR3 runs 15 residues.

V and J are TRBV20-1 and TRBJ2-5; TRBD2 might be the D (5 bases). The V end lost 0 bases, the J end lost 5 bases, and 13 bases lay between the germline ends. The CDR3 is 14 amino acids. From germline, CDR1 is DFQATT and CDR2 SNEGSKA (reference sequence). The CDR3 loop is CSARDLDSWETQYF. CDR3 sequence (DNA): TGCAGTGCTAGAGATTTGGACTCCTGGGAGACCCAGTACTTC.

Only a few counts were recorded for this clonotype. The V gene is TRBV7-6, the J gene TRBJ1-1; D is unresolved. The germline gives CDR1 SGHVS, CDR2 FNYEAQ. V lost 0 bases and J lost 4, with 9 bases in between. This CDR3 contains 14 residues. CDR3 loop: CASSLALGLTEAFF. Here the CDR3 DNA reads TGTGCCAGCAGCTTAGCGTTAGGGCTCACTGAAGCTTTCTTT.

The count of this clonotype is one. The chain carries TRBV12-3 or TRBV12-4 and TRBJ1-2, with 9 bases that match TRBD1. J lost 9 bases, V lost 6 bases, and 8 bases had no gene match. The CDR3 has 13 residues. CDR3 sequence: CASSLTGGLSYTF. CDR3 coding DNA: TGTGCCAGCAGCCTAACAGGGGGCTTGAGCTACACCTTC.

This clonotype has more than one count but fewer than ten. V usage is TRBV7-3 and J usage is TRBJ2-7; D may match TRBD1 or TRBD2 (5 bases each). From germline, CDR1 is SGHTA and CDR2 FQGTGA. V was cut by 3 bases and J by 3 bases, with 15 bases left in between. The CDR3 sequence is 15 residues long. CDR3 nucleotide sequence: TGTGCCAGCAGCTTCAGGGCGGGCTTGGTCTACGAGCAGTACTTC. Its translation: CASSFRAGLVYEQYF.

This clonotype was found a few times. The chain joins TRBV10-3 to TRBJ2-1; 7 bases match TRBD2. V lost 6 bases to trimming and J lost 9 bases; unmatched junction nucleotides: 5. The V gene's germline CDR1 is ENHRY and CDR2 SYGVKD. This CDR3 region has 12 residues. This chain's CDR3 is CAISLERGEQFF. CDR3 bases: TGTGCCATCAGCCTCGAGCGGGGTGAGCAGTTCTTC.